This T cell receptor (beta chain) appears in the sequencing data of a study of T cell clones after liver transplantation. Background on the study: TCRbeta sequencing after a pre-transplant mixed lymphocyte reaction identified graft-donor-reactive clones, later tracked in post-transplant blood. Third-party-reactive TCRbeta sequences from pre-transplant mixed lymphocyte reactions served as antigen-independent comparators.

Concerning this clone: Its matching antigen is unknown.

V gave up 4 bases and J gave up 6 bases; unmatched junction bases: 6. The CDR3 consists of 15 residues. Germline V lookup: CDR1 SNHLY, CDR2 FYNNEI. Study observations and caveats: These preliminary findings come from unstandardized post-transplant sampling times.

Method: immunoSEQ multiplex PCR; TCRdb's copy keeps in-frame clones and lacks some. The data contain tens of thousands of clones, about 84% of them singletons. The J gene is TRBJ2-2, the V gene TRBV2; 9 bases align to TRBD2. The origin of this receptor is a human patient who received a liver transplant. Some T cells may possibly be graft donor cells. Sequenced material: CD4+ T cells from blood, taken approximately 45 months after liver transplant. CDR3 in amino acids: CASSVEAGGAGELFF. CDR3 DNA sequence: TGTGCCAGCAGTGTGGAAGCGGGAGGAGCCGGGGAGCTGTTTTTT.